This TCR beta chain was obtained from a study of OX40 agonist ivuxolimab in advanced cancers. Broader study findings: By week 6 at 0.1 to 3.0 mg/kg, blood CD4+ and CD8+ T cells had expanded clonally.

The CDR3 contains 19 residues. Method: immunoSEQ multiplex PCR; TCRdb's copy keeps in-frame clones and lacks some. The table records around 94,000 clones, about nine tenths of them present only once. This clone showed up just once. The antigen is not known. The receptor's source is an adult with an advanced solid tumor such as melanoma, head and neck, liver or kidney cancer. Specimen: CD4+ or CD8+ T cells sorted from blood, collected in a trial of the OX40 agonist ivuxolimab. The rearrangement uses TRBV12-2 and TRBJ1-1. TRBV12-2 represents a pseudogene. The CDR3 coding sequence is TGTGCAAGTCGCTTAGAGAAGGGGGGACGGACCGGGATGAACACTGAAGCTTTCTTT. Encoded protein: CASRLEKGGRTGMNTEAFF.